The 14 T cell receptor beta chains reported below all come from one sample, sequenced in a study of T cell responses to AZD1222 COVID-19 vaccine. Clones were read by immunoSEQ multiplex PCR, and TCRdb kept only the in-frame ones, dropping some. The data contain about 140,000 clones, approximately 85% of them singletons. The specimen comprised peripheral blood, sampled on day 0 of AZD1222 vaccination. Receptor source: an adult in good health.

The chain combines TRBV4-2 with TRBJ2-1; TRBD2 matches at 16 bases. The J segment lost 2 bases and the V segment lost 4 bases, leaving 5 bases of the junction unmatched. This CDR3 spans 18 amino acids. Germline CDR1 reads LGHNA; CDR2 reads YNFKEQ. The CDR3 spells CASSPPGTSGGAYNEQFF. DNA of the CDR3: TGTGCCAGCAGCCCCCCAGGGACTAGCGGGGGGGCCTACAATGAGCAGTTCTTC.

CDR3 nucleotide sequence: TGTGCCTGGAACGTGAACACCGGGGAGCTGTTTTTT. Its translation: CAWNVNTGELFF. This chain uses TRBV30 with TRBJ2-2; D is ambiguous. Deletions cut 4 bases from V and 1 base from J, with 4 bases between. The germline V gene has CDR1 GTSNPN and CDR2 SVGIG (reference sequence). The CDR3 runs 12 residues.

This chain joins TRBV30 and TRBJ1-5; D uncertain. The CDR3 is 13 amino acids. From germline, CDR1 is GTSNPN and CDR2 SVGIG (reference sequence). V was pared by 4 bases and J by 8 bases, with 15 bases between. The CDR3 coding sequence is TGTGCCTGGAACTTAGCGGGGAACGAGCCCCAGCATTTT. Amino acids: CAWNLAGNEPQHF.

The gene calls are TRBV6-2 or TRBV6-3 and TRBJ1-2; no clear D gene. This CDR3 contains 14 residues. Germline V gene lookup returns CDR1 MNHEY and CDR2 SVGEGT. Trimming took off 5 bases at V and 4 bases at J, with 14 bases between the two ends. In DNA, the CDR3 is TGTGCCAGCAGTGGATCAAGTGTAGTCTATGGCTACACCTTC. It codes for CASSGSSVVYGYTF.

V gene TRBV27 combines with J gene TRBJ1-3, with D perhaps matching TRBD1 (6 bases). The germline V gene encodes CDR1 MNHEY and CDR2 SMNVEV (reference sequence). The CDR3 is made up of 15 amino acids. V was trimmed by 8 bases and J by 0 bases, leaving 14 bases between them. The CDR3 DNA follows: TGTGCCAGCCCGTCGGGGGGCCCCTCTGGAAACACCATATATTTT. It codes for CASPSGGPSGNTIYF.

The genes are TRBV7-6 and TRBJ2-7, with TRBD1 matching 8 bases. The CDR3 extends over 16 amino acids. The germline gives CDR1 SGHVS, CDR2 FNYEAQ. The V gene end was trimmed by 5 bases and the J gene end by 5 bases; junction bases not matched to a gene: 14. CDR3 loop: CASSHPRDRPDHEQYF. As DNA, the CDR3 is TGTGCCAGCAGCCATCCTCGGGACAGGCCGGATCACGAGCAGTACTTC. The variable domain in full, with the rest retrieved from reference TRBV7-6 and TRBJ2-7, is GAGVSQSPRYKVTKRGQDVALRCDPISGHVSLYWYRQALGQGPEFLTYFNYEAQQDKSGLPNDRFSAERPEGSISTLTIQRTEQRDSAMYRCASSHPRDRPDHEQYFGPGTRLTVT.

The chain carries TRBV7-9 and TRBJ1-1; perhaps TRBD1 as D (5 bases). V lost 5 bases and J lost 3, with 19 bases in between. The CDR3 contains 16 residues. CDR1 and CDR2 from the germline V gene are SEHNR and FQNEAQ (reference sequence). The CDR3 DNA is TGTGCCAGCAGCCTCCGGGCGGCAGGGAGGGACACTGAAGCTTTCTTT. This encodes CASSLRAAGRDTEAFF.

The gene calls are TRBV19 and TRBJ2-3; weak D call: TRBD2 (6 bases). Germline CDR1 LNHDA, CDR2 SQIVND (reference sequence). Between the trimmed V and J ends, which lost 4 bases and 2 bases, there was a span of 13 bases. The CDR3 runs to 15 residues. CDR3 bases: TGTGCCAGTAGTAATCTCGGGGGTAACACAGATACGCAGTATTTT. This translates into CASSNLGGNTDTQYF.

This chain links TRBV11-2 with TRBJ2-1; D is possibly TRBD1 or TRBD2 (5 bases each). The V end was cut by 5 bases, the J end by 5 bases, with 16 bases between. CDR3 length: 15 residues. Germline-derived CDR1 and CDR2 are SGHAT and FQNNGV. The DNA for the CDR3 is TGTGCCAGCAGCCGCCATGGGAGAGGGGACAATGAGCAGTTCTTC. Its translation is CASSRHGRGDNEQFF.

The chain employs TRBV6-5 and TRBJ2-2; D perhaps matches TRBD2 (5 bases). This CDR3 spans 15 amino acids. Germline CDR1 is MNHEY and CDR2 is SVGAGI. With 0 bases removed from V and 4 bases from J, the gap between germline ends came to 9 bases. The DNA of the CDR3 is TGTGCCAGCAGTTACTCGGACTTCCCCACCGGGGAGCTGTTTTTT. The encoded protein is CASSYSDFPTGELFF.

This chain connects TRBV27 to TRBJ1-3; D unresolved. Germline lookup yields CDR1 MNHEY and CDR2 SMNVEV (reference sequence). The CDR3 is 13 amino acids. Trimming left V 5 bases short and J 4 bases short, with 9 bases between. Here the CDR3 DNA reads TGTGCCAGCAGTACCCTACAAGGAAACACCATATATTTT. This codes for CASSTLQGNTIYF.

The rearrangement uses TRBV7-9 and TRBJ2-7; 8 bases align to TRBD2. V shed 5 bases, J shed 5 bases, and the junction held 5 bases outside the gene matches. The germline V gene encodes CDR1 SEHNR and CDR2 FQNEAQ (reference sequence). The CDR3 loop spans 13 amino acids. CDR3: CASSPQGLDEQYF. CDR3 in DNA: TGTGCCAGCAGCCCCCAGGGACTAGACGAGCAGTACTTC.

The genes are TRBV6-5 and TRBJ2-1, with TRBD2 matching 8 bases. The V gene end was trimmed by 8 bases and the J gene end by 4 bases; junction bases not matched to a gene: 7. The CDR3 covers 14 residues. Germline V gene data show CDR1 as MNHEY and CDR2 as SVGAGI. The CDR3 DNA follows: TGTGCCAGCGCCTTTGGCGGGGGGTACAATGAGCAGTTCTTC. This gives the protein CASAFGGGYNEQFF.

The rearrangement joins TRBV28 to TRBJ2-3; D is perhaps TRBD2 (6 bases). This CDR3 has 15 amino acids. In germline, CDR1 is MDHEN, CDR2 SYDVKM. Deletions cut 4 bases from V and 0 bases from J, with 11 bases between. The CDR3 sequence: CASSSDYSSTDTQYF. CDR3 bases: TGTGCCAGCAGTTCGGACTATTCTAGCACAGATACGCAGTATTTT. Using reference TRBV28 and TRBJ2-3 for the parts outside the CDR3, the full variable domain is DVKVTQSSRYLVKRTGEKVFLECVQDMDHENMFWYRQDPGLGLRLIYFSYDVKMKEKGDIPEGYSVSREKKERFSLILESASTNQTSMYLCASSSDYSSTDTQYFGPGTRLTVL.